This TCR beta chain was captured in a study of T cell repertoires in cytomegalovirus infection (dated by TCRdb to about 2019). Looking at the study overall: Recently identified HLA-C-restricted CMV epitopes, whose presentation resists viral immunomodulation, were targeted by peptide stimulations together with well-studied HLA-B-restricted epitopes. The HLA type of each donor mattered for the analysis, because public TCR beta signatures pointed to carriage of CMV infection along with the matching HLA type.

The investigation overall reported the following: Carriers of CMV infection plus the relevant HLA type were discriminated by the cumulative frequency of public TCR beta family members in the study cohort and in an independent roughly 370-donor cohort. The ex vivo response was dominated by HLA-C-restricted CMV-specific TCR beta clonotypes, which also provided the single most frequent clonotype in two of eight donors.

Trimming costs V 5 bases and J 0 bases, and their ends lie 2 bases apart. CDR1 and CDR2 are read off the germline V gene (reference sequence) as LNHNV and YYDKDF. From cysteine to phenylalanine, the CDR3 is 12 amino acids long. Solely the CDR3 DNA is kept, with 36 bases framed from the first base. Sequencer: Illumina HiSeq 1500. TCRdb trimmed the raw reads at Q25, called clones with MiXCR and kept productive beta chains. When rows share a CDR3 protein, they turn into one entry using the most common DNA and genes. The sample table records 900,000 to 950,000 distinct CDR3 sequences; roughly 30% of these occur just once. Roughly an eighth of the sample is held by the ten biggest clonotypes. What the treatment or condition label conveys for this sample: in vitro stimulation with specific CMV peptide epitopes to enrich CMV-specific T cells. Note on this clonotype: This receptor's antigen is unknown. Base qualities are not at hand, and no much larger clone is one base apart.

This TCR derives from a human donor in good health (CMV status not recorded). Some clones in this sample may be carry-over from other donors' samples. This specimen was cultured CD8+ T cells from PBMCs, taken from culture after CMV antigen stimulation. The rearrangement joined TRBV15 to TRBJ1-5, with no reliable assignment of the D segment. The CDR3 here reads CATSGSNQPQHF. The base sequence is TGTGCCACCAGCGGTAGCAATCAGCCCCAGCATTTT.